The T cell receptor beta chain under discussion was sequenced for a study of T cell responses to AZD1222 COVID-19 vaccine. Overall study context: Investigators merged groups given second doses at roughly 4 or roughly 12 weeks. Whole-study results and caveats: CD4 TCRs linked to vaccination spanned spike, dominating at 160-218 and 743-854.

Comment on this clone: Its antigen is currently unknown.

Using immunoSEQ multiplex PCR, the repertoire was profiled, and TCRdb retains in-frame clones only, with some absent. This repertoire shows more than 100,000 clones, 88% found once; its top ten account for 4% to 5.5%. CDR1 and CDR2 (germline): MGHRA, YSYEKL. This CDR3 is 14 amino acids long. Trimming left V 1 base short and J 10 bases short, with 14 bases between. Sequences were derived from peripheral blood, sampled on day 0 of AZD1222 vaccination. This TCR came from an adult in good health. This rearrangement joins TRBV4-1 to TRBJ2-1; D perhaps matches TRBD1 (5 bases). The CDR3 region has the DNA TGCGCCAGCAGCCAAGGGTATTTGGGGCTCGAGCAGTTCTTC. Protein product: CASSQGYLGLEQFF.